Below, 19 T cell receptor beta chains from the same sample are listed, as sequenced in a study of Graves' ophthalmopathy and Graves' hyperthyroidism. As the template, RNA transcripts were used to amplify TCR beta CDR3 regions. Second-round multiplex PCR followed a first-round RT-PCR using HTBI primers. One entry per CDR3 protein results from TCRdb running MiXCR on the multiplex PCR reads. Here the sample spans some 750,000 distinct CDR3 sequences, roughly 40% being singletons. Sequencing was carried out using peripheral blood. All receptors come from an adult man with Graves' ophthalmopathy.

The chain joins TRBV9 to TRBJ2-7; a weak D match, TRBD1 (5 bases). This CDR3 spans 14 amino acids. CDR1 is SGDLS, CDR2 YYNGEE, per germline. Trimming removed 4 bases at V and 2 bases at J, with 13 bases between. The CDR3 loop is CASSPEDTPYEQYF. The CDR3 DNA reads TGTGCCAGCAGCCCAGAGGACACCCCCTACGAGCAGTACTTC.

In its sample, this clonotype was seen many times. The V gene is TRBV2, the J gene TRBJ2-5, with 8 positions matching TRBD2. V gave up 7 bases and J gave up 3 bases; unmatched junction bases: 10. The germline gives CDR1 SNHLY, CDR2 FYNNEI. The CDR3 sequence is 15 residues long. CDR3 protein: CASTYGSGDEETQYF. DNA for the CDR3: TGTGCCAGCACCTACGGTAGCGGGGATGAAGAGACCCAGTACTTC.

J is TRBJ2-5 and V is TRBV9, with D hard to call. Germline values: CDR1 SGDLS, CDR2 YYNGEE. V dropped 4 bases and J dropped 5 bases, with 12 bases sitting between them. CDR3 size: 13 residues. The CDR3 nucleotides read TGTGCCAGCAGCCCACCCTCGAGGGAGACCCAGTACTTC. Encoded protein: CASSPPSRETQYF.

Points on this clonotype: Being one base from a much bigger clone, this may be a read error. This chain joins TRBV7-9 and TRBJ1-1; D call uncertain. Germline CDR1 SEHNR, CDR2 FQNEAQ (reference sequence). The CDR3 runs 12 residues. CDR3 region: CASSLRVPEALF. In DNA form, the CDR3 reads TGTGCCAGCAGCTTAAGAGTTCCTGAAGCTCTCTTT.

In its sample, this clonotype was seen many times. V usage is TRBV25-1 and J usage is TRBJ2-5; 10 positions match TRBD1. The germline CDR1 and CDR2 sequences are MGHDK and SYGVNS. CDR3 length equals 17 residues. After removal of 2 bases from V and 5 bases from J, the junction contained 11 bases not matched to a gene. Here the CDR3 reads CASSEGMGQGLGETQYF. In DNA, the CDR3 is TGTGCCAGCAGTGAAGGAATGGGACAGGGGCTCGGGGAGACCCAGTACTTC.

The count of this clonotype is one. The rearrangement joins TRBV25-1 to TRBJ2-2; 7 nucleotides match TRBD1. After removal of 6 bases from V and 4 bases from J, the junction contained 11 bases not matched to a gene. The germline V gene encodes CDR1 MGHDK and CDR2 SYGVNS. The CDR3 has 16 residues. The CDR3 bases are TGTGCCAGCAGCTTAGGTTTCGCAGGGGGCACCGGGGAGCTGTTTTTT. It yields the protein CASSLGFAGGTGELFF. Complete variable domain (other parts from reference TRBV25-1 and TRBJ2-2): EADIYQTPRYLVIGTGKKITLECSQTMGHDKMYWYQQDPGMELHLIHYSYGVNSTEKGDLSSESTVSRIRTEHFPLTLESARPSHTSQYLCASSLGFAGGTGELFFGEGSRLTVL.

This clonotype was observed a few times. CDR3 amino acids: CSARDWGGPGQETQYF. As DNA, the CDR3 is TGCAGTGCTAGAGATTGGGGTGGCCCTGGCCAAGAGACCCAGTACTTC. The chain recombines TRBV20-1 with TRBJ2-5; D is ambiguous. The CDR3 is made up of 16 amino acids. V shed 0 bases and J shed 1 base, with 15 bases lying between them. Germline V gene lookup returns CDR1 DFQATT and CDR2 SNEGSKA (reference sequence).

This clonotype was seen ten or more times. This chain links TRBV7-9 with TRBJ2-7; unclear D gene. Per germline, CDR1 SEHNR and CDR2 FQNEAQ (reference sequence). Trimming took off 1 base at V and 0 bases at J, with 4 bases between the two ends. CDR3 length: 13 amino acids. This CDR3 is CASSLGNSYEQYF. CDR3 DNA: TGTGCCAGCAGCTTAGGCAACTCCTACGAGCAGTACTTC.

In regard to this clonotype: This may stem from a read error, because a much larger clone lies one nucleotide away. This chain links TRBV7-2 with TRBJ2-7, with 9 bases that match TRBD2. CDR3 length: 14 amino acids. Germline CDR1 and CDR2: SGHTA and FQGNSA. The CDR3 spells CASSISASGNEQHF. CDR3 coding DNA: TGTGCCAGCAGCATATCGGCTAGCGGGAACGAGCAGCACTTC. Combining the CDR3 with reference TRBV7-2 and TRBJ2-7 gives the whole variable domain GAGVSQSPSNKVTEKGKDVELRCDPISGHTALYWYRQSLGQGLEFLIYFQGNSAPDKSGLPSDRFSAERTGGSVSTLTIQRTQQEDSAVYLCASSISASGNEQHFGPGTRLTVT.

For this clonotype: An end of the junction does not agree with germline; a read error may underlie this. The chain carries TRBV10-3 and TRBJ2-7, with TRBD1 identical over 8 bases. From germline, CDR1 is ENHRY and CDR2 SYGVKD. The CDR3 runs to 10 residues. The CDR3 DNA is TGTGCCAGCAGCCGAAACGACAGGGGCTTC. Its protein is CASSRNDRGF.

This clonotype was observed at least ten times. This chain connects TRBV9 to TRBJ1-2, with no clear D. Trimming pared 2 bases from V and 3 bases from J, leaving 14 bases between. The CDR3 runs to 15 residues. CDR1 and CDR2 (germline): SGDLS, YYNGEE. The CDR3 sequence is CASSVGTTKYYGYTF. The CDR3 DNA sequence: TGTGCCAGCAGCGTGGGCACAACCAAATACTATGGCTACACCTTC.

The rearrangement joins TRBV6-6 to TRBJ2-7; no firm D call. The germline V and J ends were trimmed by 7 bases and 2 bases, with 6 bases remaining between them. The CDR3 extends over 11 amino acids. Germline CDR1 is MNHNY and CDR2 is SVGAGI (reference sequence). The DNA of the CDR3 is TGTGCCAGCACCCAGACCTACGAGCAGTACTTC. The encoded protein is CASTQTYEQYF.

With regard to this clonotype: A read error may be the cause here, since a much bigger clone is one base away. V usage is TRBV7-9 and J usage is TRBJ1-5; D not certain. The CDR3 is made up of 15 amino acids. Germline-derived CDR1 and CDR2 are SEHNR and FQNEAQ (reference sequence). The V and J ends lost 1 base and 2 bases respectively, with 9 bases between them. CDR3 amino acids: CASSLGDIGNQPQHF. DNA for the CDR3: TGTGCCAGCAGCTTAGGCGACATAGGCAATCAGCCCCAGCATTTT.

The rearrangement links TRBV6-5 to TRBJ1-2; tentative D call: TRBD1 (5 bases). Trimming stripped 8 bases from V and 2 bases from J, with 15 bases between. CDR3 length: 14 residues. CDR1 and CDR2 (germline): MNHEY, SVGAGI. DNA for the CDR3: TGTGCCAGCTTGGCGGGGCGCGGGAACTATGGCTACACCTTC. Translated: CASLAGRGNYGYTF.

The CDR3 DNA follows: TGTGCCAGCAACGAAGCTGGGACACCCTCCTACGAGCAGTACTTC. This translates into CASNEAGTPSYEQYF. The J gene is TRBJ2-7, the V gene TRBV9; possible D gene TRBD1, 6 bases. The CDR3 length is 15 residues. Germline-derived CDR1 and CDR2 are SGDLS and YYNGEE. V was cut by 6 bases and J by 0 bases, with 16 bases left in between.

This clonotype has a handful of counts. This rearrangement joins TRBV20-1 to TRBJ2-7; TRBD1 might be the D (6 bases). This CDR3 contains 13 residues. Trimming pared 5 bases from V and 1 base from J, leaving 12 bases between. Germline V gives CDR1 DFQATT, CDR2 SNEGSKA (reference sequence). This chain's CDR3 is CSALNRDSYEQYF. The CDR3 DNA reads TGCAGTGCTTTGAACAGGGATTCCTACGAGCAGTACTTC.

This clonotype was recorded many times. The V and J genes are TRBV2 and TRBJ2-6, with D unclear. Per germline, CDR1 SNHLY and CDR2 FYNNEI. Trimming removed 2 bases from V and 3 bases from J, with 5 bases in between. The CDR3 consists of 14 residues. The CDR3 DNA is TGTGCCAGCAGTGAACAGGATGGGGCCAACGTCCTGACTTTC. Protein: CASSEQDGANVLTF.

The rearrangement links TRBV20-1 to TRBJ2-7, with D tentatively TRBD2 (5 bases). Germline V CDR1 and CDR2: DFQATT, SNEGSKA (reference sequence). The germline V and J ends were trimmed by 5 bases and 2 bases, with 16 bases remaining between them. This CDR3 has 14 amino acids. The CDR3 DNA sequence: TGCAGTGCTGACGTGGACGGGAACCCCTACGAGCAGTACTTC. Encoded protein: CSADVDGNPYEQYF.

The V and J genes are TRBV2 and TRBJ2-7, with D possibly TRBD1 on 6 matching bases. The CDR3 runs 16 residues. Germline V gene lookup returns CDR1 SNHLY and CDR2 FYNNEI. Trimming shortened V by 5 bases and J by 4 bases, and 21 bases separated the two germline ends. The DNA of the CDR3 is TGTGCCAGCAGTTGCTTACACCGCTCGCAGGGGTACGAGCAGTACTTC. It codes for CASSCLHRSQGYEQYF. The variable domain in full, with the rest retrieved from reference TRBV2 and TRBJ2-7, is EPEVTQTPSHQVTQMGQEVILRCVPISNHLYFYWYRQILGQKVEFLVSFYNNEISEKSEIFDDQFSVERPDGSNFTLKIRSTKLEDSAMYFCASSCLHRSQGYEQYFGPGTRLTVT.